The clone carrying this TCR beta chain was observed many times. Its antigen is as yet unknown. Primed by a sample-barcoded 5' primer and a J-beta primer mix, a second PCR proceeded for roughly 7 to 11 cycles. TCRdb analysed the 5' RACE reads with MiXCR anew, one entry per CDR3 protein. The data show some 880,000 distinct CDR3 sequences, roughly 35% seen once. This entry is derived from a study of blood T cells in healthy people across ages. Study-level results: CMV infection status of these donors was not known. Significant beta diversity loss was already apparent by age approximately 38, declining roughly linearly. The study could not conclusively compare naive and antigen-experienced cells, given its unsorted PBMCs.

Total RNA was isolated from each sample in quantities of at least 6 micrograms. CDR3 size: 15 residues. CDR1 and CDR2 (germline): SGHRS, YFSETQ. V was trimmed by 4 bases and J by 2 bases, leaving 14 bases between them. Material: blood. The J gene is TRBJ2-3, the V gene TRBV5-1; D possibly matches TRBD1 or TRBD2 (5 bases each). This TCR was sampled from a man aged 18 to 29 in good health. CDR3 nucleotide sequence: TGCGCCAGCAGCCCCCGTCCGGGGCACACAGATACGCAGTATTTT. It yields the protein CASSPRPGHTDTQYF.